The following is a T cell receptor beta chain sequence with its context. What it binds is unknown. The data were taken from a study of T cell responses to AZD1222 COVID-19 vaccine. Second-dose recipients at about 4 or about 12 weeks were treated as one pooled group. Study-level results: Spike-specific TCR depth and breadth grew after two AZD1222 doses. Among spike-specific TCRs, nearly half reportedly target unmutated variant regions. At 160-218 and 743-854, vaccine-associated CD4 TCRs were dominant, and they spanned spike.

Only in-frame clones appear in the TCRdb table, and some are missing; sequencing was by immunoSEQ multiplex PCR. This table has about 200,000 clones, about 94% appearing once. This receptor was identified in an adult who received the AZD1222 COVID-19 vaccine. The specimen was peripheral blood, collected 28 days after the second AZD1222 dose.

The CDR3 is CASSQGGAEKLFF. The CDR3 bases are TGTGCCAGCAGCCAAGGAGGGGCCGAAAAACTGTTTTTT. The chain uses TRBV3-1 (or the pseudogene TRBV3-2) and TRBJ1-4; tentatively, D is TRBD1 (5 bases). Germline loops: CDR1 LGHDT, CDR2 YNNKEL (reference sequence). The germline V and J ends were trimmed by 1 base and 8 bases, with 8 bases remaining between them. The CDR3 has 13 residues.